This TCR beta chain was documented in a study of shared clonotypes between healthy human individuals. Overall study context: Three plates each covered CD4 naive and memory; CD8 naive two, CD8 memory one.

J gave up 2 bases and V 4 bases, and 3 bases lay outside the gene matches. The germline CDR1 and CDR2 sequences are SGHTS and YDEGEE. This CDR3 comprises 15 residues. Only in-frame clones appear in the TCRdb table, and some are missing; sequencing was by immunoSEQ multiplex PCR. The repertoire has roughly 2 million clones, approximately 95% of them found once; the top ten carry more than 0.1%. The rearrangement links TRBV5-8 to TRBJ2-4, with 10 positions matching TRBD2. This receptor was obtained from a man between 18 and 29 years old in good health. The material sequenced was naive CD4+ T cells sorted from blood. Subset in this sample: CD45RA+ positively selected. The CDR3 sequence is CASSQRGGSKNIQYF. Written as DNA, the CDR3 is TGTGCCAGCAGCCAGCGGGGGGGTTCCAAAAACATTCAGTACTTC.